These 23 T cell receptor beta chains came from one sample sequenced in a study of blood T cell repertoires in COVID-19. The repertoire was sequenced with immunoSEQ multiplex PCR; TCRdb's copy has only in-frame clones and lacks some. Among 130,000 or so clones listed, 75% to 90% were seen once. The specimen sequenced was peripheral blood. These receptors came from an older man with active or convalescent COVID-19.

Regarding this clone: One end of the junction varies from germline; a read error may be responsible. The V gene is TRBV6-6, the J gene TRBJ1-1; 8 bases agree with TRBD1. Per the germline V gene, CDR1 is MNHNY and CDR2 is SVGAGI (reference sequence). The CDR3 consists of 14 residues. The CDR3 loop reads CASILTGANAEAFF. CDR3 in DNA: TGTGCCAGCATTTTGACAGGGGCGAACGCTGAAGCTTTCTTT.

This chain uses TRBV2 with TRBJ2-5; the match to TRBD1 covers 8 bases. There are 13 residues in the CDR3. Germline CDR1 is SNHLY and CDR2 is FYNNEI. Trimming took 8 bases from V and 5 from J; bases not matched to a gene: 7. Here the CDR3 reads CASGDRGGETQYF. CDR3 in DNA: TGTGCCAGCGGAGACAGGGGCGGGGAGACCCAGTACTTC.

The rearrangement links TRBV5-1 to TRBJ1-2; 9 bases are a match to TRBD1. V gave up 2 bases and J gave up 6 bases; unmatched junction bases: 2. Germline assignment: CDR1 SGHRS and CDR2 YFSETQ. This CDR3 spans 13 amino acids. CDR3 loop: CASSLQGADGYTF. The CDR3 nucleotides read TGCGCCAGCAGCTTACAGGGGGCGGATGGCTACACCTTC. Full variable domain (remainder filled in from reference TRBV5-1 and TRBJ1-2): KAGVTQTPRYLIKTRGQQVTLSCSPISGHRSVSWYQQTPGQGLQFLFEYFSETQRNKGNFPGRFSGRQFSNSRSEMNVSTLELGDSALYLCASSLQGADGYTFGSGTRLTVV.

This rearrangement joins TRBV3-1 (or the pseudogene TRBV3-2) to TRBJ2-5, with 7 bases identical to TRBD2. Germline CDR1 and CDR2: LGHDT and YNNKEL (reference sequence). This CDR3 contains 13 residues. Unmatched junction bases numbered 1, after V lost 2 bases and J lost 4 bases. The CDR3 loop reads CASSQTGGETQYF. The CDR3 bases are TGTGCCAGCAGCCAAACGGGAGGAGAGACCCAGTACTTC.

This clone was recorded at least ten times. The chain combines TRBV3-1 (or the pseudogene TRBV3-2) with TRBJ2-7; 14 bases agree with TRBD2. V trimming: 2 bases; J trimming: 3 bases; junction bases outside the gene matches: 6. This CDR3 spans 17 amino acids. CDR1 and CDR2 (germline): LGHDT, YNNKEL (reference sequence). This chain's CDR3 is CASSQPPGLAGVYEQYF. As DNA, the CDR3 is TGTGCCAGCAGCCAACCTCCGGGACTAGCGGGAGTCTACGAGCAGTACTTC.

The V gene is TRBV2, the J gene TRBJ1-3; 9 nucleotides align to TRBD1. The CDR3 length is 14 residues. The germline CDR1 and CDR2 sequences are SNHLY and FYNNEI. The trim removed 6 bases at V and 3 bases at J, leaving 3 bases unmatched. CDR3 nucleotide sequence: TGTGCCAGCAGCATGGGACAGGGTGGAAACACCATATATTTT. This codes for CASSMGQGGNTIYF.

The V call is TRBV21-1, the J call TRBJ2-7; the table's D gene call, TRBD2, was not cross checked with the DNA. TRBV21-1 is noted as a pseudogene. This CDR3 region has 20 residues. The CDR3 region has the DNA TGTGCCAGCAGAATCCAGACTAGGACTAGCGGGGACGGGGGCCTCTACGAGCAGTACTTC. This encodes CASRIQTRTSGDGGLYEQYF.

This sequence joins TRBV5-1 and TRBJ2-1; the D gene is possibly TRBD2 (5 bases). Trimming cost V 0 bases and J 8 bases, with 15 bases left between them. The CDR3 is 15 residues long. The germline gives CDR1 SGHRS, CDR2 YFSETQ. In DNA form, the CDR3 reads TGCGCCAGCAGCTTGGATTCACAGTCCGGGGATGAGCAGTTCTTC. This sequence encodes CASSLDSQSGDEQFF.

This chain joins TRBV5-1 and TRBJ2-7, with 7 bases lining up with TRBD2. The CDR3 length is 12 residues. J gave up 2 bases and V 6 bases, and 2 bases lay outside the gene matches. The germline V gene encodes CDR1 SGHRS and CDR2 YFSETQ. CDR3 residues: CASTGTTYEQYF. The CDR3 region has the DNA TGCGCCAGCACCGGGACTACCTACGAGCAGTACTTC.

The chain joins TRBV6-5 to TRBJ2-7; D remains unclear. The germline V gene encodes CDR1 MNHEY and CDR2 SVGAGI. Deletions cut 8 bases from V and 7 bases from J, with 18 bases between. The CDR3 runs 13 residues. CDR3 sequence (DNA): TGTGCCAGCGGAAGACCTTCGACTCGGGAGCAGTACTTC. Protein product: CASGRPSTREQYF.

This clone has just a few counts. CDR3 bases: TGTGCCAGCAGCCAGGGGGCCCTAGGGAATCAGCCCCAGCATTTT. Translated, it gives CASSQGALGNQPQHF. V usage is TRBV6-5 and J usage is TRBJ1-5; 8 bases align to TRBD1. This CDR3 spans 15 amino acids. V was clipped by 6 bases and J by 4 bases; unmatched bases: 8. The germline V gene has CDR1 MNHEY and CDR2 SVGAGI.

The rearrangement uses TRBV27 and TRBJ2-5, with a weak D call TRBD1 (5 bases). CDR3 length equals 13 residues. Germline V gene sequence: CDR1 MNHEY, CDR2 SMNVEV (reference sequence). The V end lost 5 bases, the J end lost 7 bases, and 14 bases lay between the germline ends. The CDR3 region is CASSETRQGTQYF. The CDR3 nucleotides are TGTGCCAGCAGTGAAACGAGGCAGGGGACCCAGTACTTC.

V is TRBV14 and J is TRBJ1-1; D is undetermined. This CDR3 region has 12 residues. V was cut by 3 bases and J by 7 bases, with 9 bases left in between. Germline loops: CDR1 SGHDN, CDR2 FVKESK. CDR3 amino acids: CASSQSALEAFF. The CDR3 DNA reads as TGTGCCAGCAGCCAGTCCGCGCTTGAAGCTTTCTTT.

V gene TRBV7-9 combines with J gene TRBJ1-1; D is undetermined. The CDR3 extends over 14 amino acids. V lost 5 bases and J lost 1, with 11 bases in between. CDR1 SEHNR and CDR2 FQNEAQ come from the germline V gene (reference sequence). As DNA, the CDR3 is TGTGCCAGCAGCCGCCAGACGGGGAACACTGAAGCTTTCTTT. It is translated as CASSRQTGNTEAFF.

The chain uses TRBV19 and TRBJ1-2, with 11 positions matching TRBD1. The CDR3 runs 16 residues. Germline CDR1 is LNHDA and CDR2 is SQIVND (reference sequence). The junction had 6 bases not matched to a gene; V was cut back by 2 bases and J by 4 bases. CDR3 sequence: CASSIPGGTGGYGYTF. As DNA, the CDR3 is TGTGCCAGTAGTATACCCGGAGGGACAGGGGGCTATGGCTACACCTTC.

The genes are TRBV6-6 and TRBJ1-5; TRBD1 might be the D (5 bases). Germline lookup yields CDR1 MNHNY and CDR2 SVGAGI (reference sequence). The CDR3 sequence is 17 residues long. V was cut by 5 bases and J by 2 bases, with 19 bases left in between. Here the CDR3 reads CASSPLGAGGGNQPQHF. The CDR3 nucleotides are TGTGCCAGCAGTCCCCTCGGCGCCGGGGGGGGCAATCAGCCCCAGCATTTT.

The chain is built from TRBV28 and TRBJ1-2; TRBD1 might be the D (5 bases). In germline, CDR1 is MDHEN, CDR2 SYDVKM. The V end was cut by 8 bases, the J end by 6 bases, with 13 bases between. This CDR3 spans 12 amino acids. The CDR3 loop is CASAAQGNGYTF. DNA for the CDR3: TGTGCCAGCGCCGCGCAGGGAAATGGCTACACCTTC.

The chain couples TRBV5-1 to TRBJ1-4, with D perhaps TRBD1 (6 bases). The CDR3 sequence is 16 residues long. The V gene lost 3 bases and the J gene lost 4 bases, with 16 bases spanning the gap. Germline lookup yields CDR1 SGHRS and CDR2 YFSETQ. Here the CDR3 reads CASSSTTGQGNEKLFF. The CDR3 DNA follows: TGCGCCAGCAGCTCCACCACAGGGCAGGGTAATGAAAAACTGTTTTTT.

The rearrangement uses TRBV18 and TRBJ2-7, with a tentative D call TRBD1 (6 bases). Per the germline V gene, CDR1 is KGHSH and CDR2 is LQKENI. V was shortened by 10 bases and J by 0 bases, with 16 bases between the two germline ends. The CDR3 totals 14 residues. The CDR3, as DNA: TGTGCCACCAAGGACAGTTCAACCTCCTACGAGCAGTACTTC. The encoded protein is CATKDSSTSYEQYF.

The chain joins TRBV6-1 to TRBJ1-2; D call uncertain. The CDR3 runs to 17 residues. V lost 1 base, J lost 4 bases, and 19 bases lay in between. CDR1 and CDR2 from the germline V gene are MNHNS and SASEGT. CDR3 nucleotide sequence: TGTGCCAGCAGTGAAGTCCAGGTGCCTCGAATCCCCTATGGCTACACCTTC. Translation: CASSEVQVPRIPYGYTF.

The chain joins TRBV24-1 to TRBJ2-2; tentatively, D is TRBD2 (6 bases). CDR1 is KGHDR and CDR2 is SFDVKD in the germline V gene. The CDR3 loop spans 13 amino acids. Trimming left V 7 bases short and J 3 bases short, with 8 bases between. Here the CDR3 DNA reads TGTGCCACCAGACGGGACTACACCGGGGAGCTGTTTTTT. Protein: CATRRDYTGELFF.

This sequence joins TRBV6-5 and TRBJ1-5; the D gene is possibly TRBD1 (5 bases). Germline V gene lookup returns CDR1 MNHEY and CDR2 SVGAGI. Trimming took 2 bases from V and 6 from J, leaving 8 bases between them. This CDR3 has 13 residues. Written as DNA, the CDR3 is TGTGCCAGCAGTTACGGGGGGAGTCAGCCCCAGCATTTT. Its protein is CASSYGGSQPQHF.

The rearrangement links TRBV15 to TRBJ1-6, with D unclear. This CDR3 is built from 14 residues. Between the trimmed V and J ends, which lost 0 bases and 11 bases, there was a span of 11 bases. Per the germline V gene, CDR1 is LNHNV and CDR2 is YYDKDF (reference sequence). CDR3 nucleotide sequence: TGTGCCACCAGCAGAGAGTTCGAGGGCACACCCCTCCACTTT. Protein: CATSREFEGTPLHF.